Sequencing of this T cell receptor (beta chain) was carried out in a study of blood T cell repertoires in COVID-19. Study-wide context: COVID-19 samples collected from the United States, Italy and Spain covered acute and convalescent phases.

The CDR3 is 17 amino acids. V shed 3 bases and J 0 bases; nucleotides not matched to a gene: 6. Germline CDR1 reads ENHRY; CDR2 reads SYGVKD. Original methodology: Scientists estimated how many nucleated cells there were by amplifying reference gene primers. The protocol was immunoSEQ multiplex PCR, while the TCRdb copy is restricted to in-frame clones and leaves out a portion. The D gene and trimming were derived from the DNA, and the V and J assignments and clone size from that table. This table holds roughly 250,000 clones, approximately 87% found once. The origin of this receptor is a human donor in a cohort sampled during active COVID-19. The chain combines TRBV10-3 with TRBJ2-5, with 11 bases aligning to TRBD2. The sequenced sample was peripheral blood. CDR3 DNA: TGTGCCATCAGTGACCCTAGCGGGGGGCAATACCAAGAGACCCAGTACTTC. Encoded protein: CAISDPSGGQYQETQYF.